Listed here are 3 T cell receptor beta chains from one sample, sequenced in a study of blood T cell repertoires in COVID-19. Some clones are missing from TCRdb's copy, which holds only in-frame ones; the method was immunoSEQ multiplex PCR. The sample has about 29,000 clones, 85% to 90% seen once. Source material: peripheral blood. The receptor set was obtained from a man in his 70s with active COVID-19.

This clone appeared once. The chain has TRBV5-4 and TRBJ2-1; 10 bases agree with TRBD1. The CDR3 totals 16 residues. Germline CDR1 reads SGHNT; CDR2 reads YYREEE (reference sequence). V was clipped by 4 bases and J by 5 bases; unmatched bases: 9. As DNA, the CDR3 is TGTGCCAGCAGCAGCCTCGGACAGGGGGTAGACAATGAGCAGTTCTTC. As protein: CASSSLGQGVDNEQFF.

This clone was seen once. The chain uses TRBV6-2 or TRBV6-3 and TRBJ1-6, with D possibly TRBD1 on 6 matching bases. V lost 5 bases, J lost 7 bases, and 12 bases lay in between. This CDR3 region has 14 residues. In germline, CDR1 is MNHEY, CDR2 SVGEGT. The CDR3 coding sequence is TGTGCCAGCAGTCGCACGACAGGCAATTCACCCCTCCACTTT. Translating it yields CASSRTTGNSPLHF.

In its sample, this clone was seen once. The chain couples TRBV23-1 to TRBJ1-1, with 8 bases matching TRBD1. TRBV23-1 is classed as an ORF, of uncertain function. Germline trimming cut 7 bases from V and 4 bases from J; bases unmatched to any gene: 14. The length of the CDR3 is 16 residues. In nucleotides, the CDR3 is TGCGCCAGCAAAACCGCTGGACAGGGTTGGTGCACTGAAGCTTTCTTT. This gives the protein CASKTAGQGWCTEAFF.